This T cell receptor (beta chain) was sequenced in a study of blood T cell repertoires in COVID-19. Study as a whole: Acute and convalescent COVID-19 specimens originated in the United States, Italy and Spain. In each case, the material was cDNA or gDNA derived from T cells, B-cell-depleted T cells, or PBMCs.

V gave up 4 bases and J gave up 2 bases; unmatched junction bases: 6. Per the germline V gene, CDR1 is ENHRY and CDR2 is SYGVKD. This CDR3 spans 15 amino acids. A single count supports this clone. In the original workflow: Reference gene primer amplification yielded estimated nucleated cell counts. Repertoires were generated with immunoSEQ multiplex PCR, while TCRdb's copy carries only in-frame clones and drops some. That table is the source of V, J and clone size, and D and trimming were worked out from the DNA. The sample has approximately 310,000 clones; around 86% are singletons. This chain uses TRBV10-3 with TRBJ2-3, with 7 bases lining up with TRBD1. The specimen was peripheral blood. The receptor was derived from a man between 50 and 59 years old with active or convalescent COVID-19. The CDR3 DNA reads TGTGCCATCAGTGGGGGACAGCGGAACACAGATACGCAGTATTTT. The encoded protein is CAISGGQRNTDTQYF.